One sample yielded the 25 T cell receptor beta chains listed below, sequenced in a study of shared clonotypes between healthy human individuals. The assay was immunoSEQ multiplex PCR, and TCRdb's table has in-frame clones only and misses some. The repertoire holds 2 million to 2.5 million clones, with just over 90% as singletons. The sample consisted of naive CD4+ T cells from PBMCs. Subset described: CD45RA+ positively selected. The origin of the receptors is a young man in good health. Some clones in this sample may be carry-over from other donors' samples.

This clone occurred once. The chain employs TRBV18 and TRBJ2-1; D gene ambiguous. The length of the CDR3 is 15 residues. V dropped 1 base and J dropped 2 bases, with 9 bases sitting between them. Germline CDR1 is KGHSH and CDR2 is LQKENI. CDR3 sequence: CASSPRRVTYNEQFF. The CDR3 DNA sequence: TGTGCCAGCTCACCACGTCGGGTGACCTACAATGAGCAGTTCTTC.

This sequence joins TRBV7-2 and TRBJ1-2; 10 bases match TRBD1. V lost 6 bases to trimming and J lost 8 bases; unmatched junction nucleotides: 6. The CDR3 has 13 amino acids. Germline V gene lookup returns CDR1 SGHTA and CDR2 FQGNSA. The CDR3 DNA reads TGTGCCAGCAGTTATCGACAGGGGGCGGGCTACACCTTC. This codes for CASSYRQGAGYTF.

This chain joins TRBV19 and TRBJ1-2, with D perhaps matching TRBD1 (6 bases). This CDR3 is 15 amino acids long. CDR1 and CDR2 (germline): LNHDA, SQIVND (reference sequence). Trimming shortened V by 3 bases and J by 4 bases, and 15 bases separated the two germline ends. Written as DNA, the CDR3 is TGTGCCAGTAGTATGATGGGGGGCGAAGTCTATGGCTACACCTTC. Translation gives CASSMMGGEVYGYTF. The variable domain in full, completed from reference TRBV19 and TRBJ1-2, reads DGGITQSPKYLFRKEGQNVTLSCEQNLNHDAMYWYRQDPGQGLRLIYYSQIVNDFQKGDIAEGYSVSREKKESFPLTVTSAQKNPTAFYLCASSMMGGEVYGYTFGSGTRLTVV.

J is TRBJ1-5 and V is TRBV7-9; maybe TRBD1 (6 bases). The CDR3 contains 15 residues. CDR1 and CDR2 from the germline V gene are SEHNR and FQNEAQ (reference sequence). V gave up 7 bases and J gave up 4 bases, with 17 bases separating them. CDR3 bases: TGTGCCAGCACCTACGGGGGGGCCAGGAATCAGCCCCAGCATTTT. Its protein product is CASTYGGARNQPQHF.

This chain connects TRBV30 to TRBJ1-1; TRBD1 matches at 9 bases. From germline, CDR1 is GTSNPN and CDR2 SVGIG (reference sequence). V gave up 5 bases and J gave up 1 base; unmatched junction bases: 14. This CDR3 region has 17 residues. As DNA, the CDR3 is TGTGCCTGGCGCCCCACATTGTGGGGACAGGGGAACACTGAAGCTTTCTTT. It specifies CAWRPTLWGQGNTEAFF.

This chain connects TRBV5-1 to TRBJ2-6; no clear D. Germline V gene data show CDR1 as SGHRS and CDR2 as YFSETQ. This CDR3 is built from 17 residues. Trimming stripped 0 bases from V and 0 bases from J, with 10 bases between. The CDR3 sequence: CASSLDPSRSGANVLTF. Written as DNA, the CDR3 is TGCGCCAGCAGCTTGGATCCGTCCCGCTCTGGGGCCAACGTCCTGACTTTC.

J is TRBJ1-1 and V is TRBV2; TRBD1 matches at 9 bases. Germline V gene sequence: CDR1 SNHLY, CDR2 FYNNEI. V shed 7 bases and J 4 bases; nucleotides not matched to a gene: 7. The CDR3 length is 14 residues. CDR3 sequence: CASNPPGQGTEAFF. Here the CDR3 DNA reads TGTGCCAGCAATCCACCGGGACAGGGCACTGAAGCTTTCTTT.

This clone was seen only once. The chain is built from TRBV2 and TRBJ2-2, with 9 bases matching TRBD2. The germline V gene has CDR1 SNHLY and CDR2 FYNNEI. Trimming removed 5 bases from V and 4 bases from J; junction bases left unmatched: 5. The CDR3 extends over 15 amino acids. The CDR3 DNA follows: TGTGCCAGCAGTATGAATAGCGGGAGCACCGGGGAGCTGTTTTTT. Its translation: CASSMNSGSTGELFF.

The chain is built from TRBV27 and TRBJ2-7; possible D gene TRBD1, 7 bases. Trimming shortened V by 6 bases and J by 3 bases, and 12 bases separated the two germline ends. CDR1 and CDR2 from the germline V gene are MNHEY and SMNVEV (reference sequence). The CDR3 length is 13 residues. The CDR3 sequence: CASRQGGVYEQYF. CDR3 DNA: TGTGCCAGCAGGCAGGGGGGAGTCTACGAGCAGTACTTC.

The chain uses TRBV4-3 and TRBJ2-1; 7 bases map to TRBD1. CDR1 and CDR2 from the germline V gene are LGHNA and YSLEER. The CDR3 runs 17 residues. Trimming took 1 base from V and 0 from J; bases not matched to a gene: 6. This chain's CDR3 is CASSQGLAGGSYNEQFF. The CDR3, as DNA: TGCGCCAGCAGCCAAGGATTGGCAGGGGGCTCCTACAATGAGCAGTTCTTC.

This clone has a single count. The rearrangement joins TRBV7-8 to TRBJ1-5; D is uncertain. The germline V and J ends were trimmed by 4 bases and 5 bases, with 9 bases remaining between them. Germline CDR1 and CDR2: SGHVS and FQNEAQ. The CDR3 totals 13 residues. CDR3 DNA: TGTGCCAGCAGCTCCTGGATCGATCAGCCCCAGCATTTT. Its translation: CASSSWIDQPQHF.

The chain carries TRBV25-1 and TRBJ2-3; a weak D match, TRBD2 (6 bases). Germline V gene data show CDR1 as MGHDK and CDR2 as SYGVNS. V was cut by 6 bases and J by 5 bases, with 15 bases left in between. The CDR3 consists of 14 residues. The DNA for the CDR3 is TGTGCCAGCAGCCATAGCGGAAACTTAGATACGCAGTATTTT. It encodes CASSHSGNLDTQYF.

This clone is a singleton in its sample. The chain combines TRBV28 with TRBJ2-2; D possibly corresponds to TRBD2 (6 bases). Germline CDR1 and CDR2: MDHEN and SYDVKM. The CDR3 has 16 amino acids. Between the trimmed V and J ends, which lost 5 bases and 1 base, there was a span of 14 bases. CDR3 sequence: CASSPGGAGNTGELFF. The CDR3, as DNA: TGTGCCAGCAGTCCCGGCGGAGCGGGGAACACCGGGGAGCTGTTTTTT.

The V and J genes are TRBV10-2 and TRBJ2-7, with D perhaps assigned TRBD1 or TRBD2 (6 bases each). The CDR3 is 15 residues long. Looked up from germline, CDR1 is WSHSY and CDR2 is SAAADI. The V end was cut by 6 bases, the J end by 7 bases, with 22 bases between. In DNA, the CDR3 is TGCGCCAGCAGGGTCCTTACGGGGGCCCCGGGGGAGCAGTACTTC. Its protein is CASRVLTGAPGEQYF.

This rearrangement joins TRBV7-2 to TRBJ2-1, with D unresolved. With 1 base removed from V and 3 bases from J, the gap between germline ends came to 7 bases. CDR3 size: 14 residues. Germline CDR1 is SGHTA and CDR2 is FQGNSA. The CDR3 protein is CASSLEVFYNEQFF. Here the CDR3 DNA reads TGTGCCAGCAGCTTAGAGGTCTTCTACAATGAGCAGTTCTTC.

The V and J genes are TRBV10-1 and TRBJ2-1; D could derive from TRBD1 or TRBD2 (7 bases each). This CDR3 has 14 amino acids. The germline CDR1 and CDR2 sequences are WNHNN and SYGVQD (reference sequence). The ends were cut back, 5 bases at V and 12 bases at J, with 20 bases in the middle. The DNA for the CDR3 is TGCGCCAGCAGTCCCGGGACAGCACGCGGGGGGCAGTTCTTC. Its protein is CASSPGTARGGQFF.

The sample holds one count of this clone. The CDR3 DNA reads as TGTGCCAGGGTTTTCAGGGACAGGAGCAATCAGCCCCAGCATTTT. Amino acid sequence: CARVFRDRSNQPQHF. The chain recombines TRBV19 with TRBJ1-5; TRBD1 aligns across 8 bases. Germline V gives CDR1 LNHDA, CDR2 SQIVND (reference sequence). V shed 9 bases and J 1 base; nucleotides not matched to a gene: 8. The CDR3 is 15 amino acids.

CDR3: CASIPGNSGANVLTF. CDR3 DNA: TGCGCCAGCATACCCGGGAACTCTGGGGCCAACGTCCTGACTTTC. J is TRBJ2-6 and V is TRBV5-1, with D maybe TRBD2 (5 bases). Germline V gene lookup returns CDR1 SGHRS and CDR2 YFSETQ. The CDR3 runs 15 residues. V was trimmed by 6 bases and J by 0 bases, leaving 10 bases between them.

The V and J genes are TRBV28 and TRBJ2-7, with D perhaps given as TRBD1 or TRBD2 (5 bases each). Germline V gives CDR1 MDHEN, CDR2 SYDVKM. Trimming shortened V by 5 bases and J by 1 base, and 12 bases separated the two germline ends. The CDR3 extends over 14 amino acids. The chain's CDR3 is CASSMGTGSYEQYF. CDR3 sequence (DNA): TGTGCCAGCAGTATGGGGACGGGATCCTACGAGCAGTACTTC. The variable domain in full, with the rest retrieved from reference TRBV28 and TRBJ2-7, is DVKVTQSSRYLVKRTGEKVFLECVQDMDHENMFWYRQDPGLGLRLIYFSYDVKMKEKGDIPEGYSVSREKKERFSLILESASTNQTSMYLCASSMGTGSYEQYFGPGTRLTVT.

This chain uses TRBV10-1 with TRBJ1-5; D call uncertain. CDR1 is WNHNN, CDR2 SYGVQD, per germline (reference sequence). The length of the CDR3 is 16 residues. V lost 2 bases, J lost 0 bases, and 11 bases lay in between. As DNA, the CDR3 is TGCGCCAGCAGTGAGCTTCAGAGTTATAGCAATCAGCCCCAGCATTTT. It specifies CASSELQSYSNQPQHF.

For this clone: Other DNA sequences within the sample encode an identical CDR3. This sequence joins TRBV5-1 and TRBJ1-3; D remains unclear. This CDR3 region has 16 residues. V was shortened by 0 bases and J by 4 bases, with 14 bases between the two germline ends. The germline CDR1 and CDR2 sequences are SGHRS and YFSETQ. DNA for the CDR3: TGCGCCAGCAGCTTGGAAGCCGGGATCTCCGGAAACACCATATATTTT. It encodes CASSLEAGISGNTIYF.

V gene TRBV10-3 combines with J gene TRBJ2-7; 10 positions agree with TRBD1. The length of the CDR3 is 15 residues. In germline, CDR1 is ENHRY, CDR2 SYGVKD. Trimming took 4 bases from V and 3 from J; bases not matched to a gene: 6. The CDR3 coding sequence is TGTGCCATCAGTGCGGGACAGGGGATAAGCTACGAGCAGTACTTC. The encoded protein is CAISAGQGISYEQYF.

In the case of this clone: Other DNA sequences in this sample translate to the same CDR3. This chain connects TRBV20-1 to TRBJ1-1; D possibly corresponds to TRBD1 (5 bases). The V gene's germline CDR1 is DFQATT and CDR2 SNEGSKA (reference sequence). Trimming pared 5 bases from V and 4 bases from J, leaving 8 bases between. The CDR3 sequence is 11 residues long. The CDR3 spells CSARDLTEAFF. CDR3 DNA: TGCAGTGCTCGGGACCTCACTGAAGCTTTCTTT.

A single count supports this clone. Other DNA sequences of this sample code for an identical CDR3. J is TRBJ1-5 and V is TRBV28; D possibly corresponds to TRBD1 (6 bases). CDR3 length: 13 residues. V shed 6 bases and J shed 3 bases, with 9 bases lying between them. The V gene's germline CDR1 is MDHEN and CDR2 SYDVKM. The CDR3 protein is CASSRDNNQPQHF. Written as DNA, the CDR3 is TGTGCCAGCAGCCGGGACAACAATCAGCCCCAGCATTTT.

The rearrangement joins TRBV11-3 to TRBJ1-1; D perhaps matches TRBD1 (5 bases). Looked up from germline, CDR1 is SGHNT and CDR2 is YENEEA. Between the trimmed V and J ends, which lost 3 bases and 3 bases, there was a span of 8 bases. This CDR3 contains 13 residues. This CDR3 reads CASSLGLYTEAFF. The CDR3 DNA reads as TGTGCCAGCAGCTTGGGACTGTACACTGAAGCTTTCTTT.